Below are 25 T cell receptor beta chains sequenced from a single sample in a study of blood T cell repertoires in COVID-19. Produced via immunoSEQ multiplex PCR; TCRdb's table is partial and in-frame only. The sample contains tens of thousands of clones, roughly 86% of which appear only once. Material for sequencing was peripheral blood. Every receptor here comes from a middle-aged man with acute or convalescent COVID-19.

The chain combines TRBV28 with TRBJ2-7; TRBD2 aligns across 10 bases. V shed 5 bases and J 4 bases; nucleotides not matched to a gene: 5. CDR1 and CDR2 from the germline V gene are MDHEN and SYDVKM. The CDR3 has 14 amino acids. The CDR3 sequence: CASSPGTSVYEQYF. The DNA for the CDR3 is TGTGCCAGCAGTCCCGGGACTAGCGTTTACGAGCAGTACTTC.

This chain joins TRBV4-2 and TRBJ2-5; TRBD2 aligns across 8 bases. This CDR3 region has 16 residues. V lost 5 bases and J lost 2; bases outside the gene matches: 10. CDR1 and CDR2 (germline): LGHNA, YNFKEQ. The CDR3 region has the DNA TGTGCCAGCAGCAAACAGGCGGGGGGCACTCAAGAGACCCAGTACTTC. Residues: CASSKQAGGTQETQYF.

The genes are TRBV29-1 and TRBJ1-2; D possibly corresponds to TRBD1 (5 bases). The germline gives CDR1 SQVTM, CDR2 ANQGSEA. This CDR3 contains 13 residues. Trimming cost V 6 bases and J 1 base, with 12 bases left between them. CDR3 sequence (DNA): TGCAGCGTGGAGGAGGGGAATAACTATGGCTACACCTTC. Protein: CSVEEGNNYGYTF.

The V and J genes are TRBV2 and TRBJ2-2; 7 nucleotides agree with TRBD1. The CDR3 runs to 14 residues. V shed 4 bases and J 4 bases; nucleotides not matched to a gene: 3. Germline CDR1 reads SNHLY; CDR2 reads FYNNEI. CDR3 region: CASSGQGFTGELFF. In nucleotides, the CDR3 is TGTGCCAGCAGTGGACAGGGTTTCACCGGGGAGCTGTTTTTT.

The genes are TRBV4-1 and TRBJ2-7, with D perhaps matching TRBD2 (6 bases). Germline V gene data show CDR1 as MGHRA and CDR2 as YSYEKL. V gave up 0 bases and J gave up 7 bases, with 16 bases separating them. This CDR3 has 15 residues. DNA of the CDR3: TGCGCCAGCAGCCAAGAGGCGGGGACCCAGCGGGAGCAGTACTTC. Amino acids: CASSQEAGTQREQYF.

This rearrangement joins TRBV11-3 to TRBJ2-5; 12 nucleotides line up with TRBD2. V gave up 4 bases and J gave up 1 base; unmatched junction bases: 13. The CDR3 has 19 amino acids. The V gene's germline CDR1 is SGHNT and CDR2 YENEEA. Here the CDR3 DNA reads TGTGCCAGCAGCTCCTGGACAGGGAGACTAGCGGGGGCCCAAGAGACCCAGTACTTC. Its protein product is CASSSWTGRLAGAQETQYF.

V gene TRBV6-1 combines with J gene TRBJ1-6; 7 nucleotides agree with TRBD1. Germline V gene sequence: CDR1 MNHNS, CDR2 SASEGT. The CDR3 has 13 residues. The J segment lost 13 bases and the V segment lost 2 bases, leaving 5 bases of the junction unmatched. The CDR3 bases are TGTGCCAGCAGTGAACAGCCCAGGGGGCCCCTCCACTTT. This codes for CASSEQPRGPLHF.

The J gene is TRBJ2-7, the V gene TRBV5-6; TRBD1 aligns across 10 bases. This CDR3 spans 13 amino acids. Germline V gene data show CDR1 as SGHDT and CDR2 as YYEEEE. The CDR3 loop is CASLTGGTYEQYF. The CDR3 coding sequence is TGTGCGTCCCTGACAGGGGGCACCTACGAGCAGTACTTC.

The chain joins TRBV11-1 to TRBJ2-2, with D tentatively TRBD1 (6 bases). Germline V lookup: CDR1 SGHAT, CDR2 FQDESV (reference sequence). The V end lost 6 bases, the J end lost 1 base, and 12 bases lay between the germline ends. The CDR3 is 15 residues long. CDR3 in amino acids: CASRPARGNTGELFF. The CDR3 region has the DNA TGTGCCAGCAGACCGGCCAGGGGGAACACCGGGGAGCTGTTTTTT.

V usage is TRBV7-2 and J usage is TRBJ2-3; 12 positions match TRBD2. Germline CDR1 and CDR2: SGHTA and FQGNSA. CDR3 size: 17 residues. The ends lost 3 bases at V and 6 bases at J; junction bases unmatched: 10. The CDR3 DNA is TGTGCCAGCAGCTTTCCTGGACTAGCGGGGCCCCCTGATACGCAGTATTTT. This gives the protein CASSFPGLAGPPDTQYF.

CDR3 DNA: TGTGCCAGCTCACCTTCTGACAGATCCTACGAGCAGTACTTC. This translates into CASSPSDRSYEQYF. V usage is TRBV18 and J usage is TRBJ2-7; D might be TRBD1 (5 bases). The length of the CDR3 is 14 residues. Looked up from germline, CDR1 is KGHSH and CDR2 is LQKENI. V lost 3 bases and J 1 base, leaving 10 bases between the germline ends.

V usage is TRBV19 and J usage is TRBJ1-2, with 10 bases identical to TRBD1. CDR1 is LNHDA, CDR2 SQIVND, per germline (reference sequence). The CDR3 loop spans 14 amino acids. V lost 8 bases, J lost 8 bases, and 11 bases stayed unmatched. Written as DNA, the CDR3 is TGTGCCAGTTTCGCATTGACAGGGGGCGTAGGCTACACCTTC. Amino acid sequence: CASFALTGGVGYTF. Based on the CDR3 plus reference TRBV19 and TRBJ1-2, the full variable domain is DGGITQSPKYLFRKEGQNVTLSCEQNLNHDAMYWYRQDPGQGLRLIYYSQIVNDFQKGDIAEGYSVSREKKESFPLTVTSAQKNPTAFYLCASFALTGGVGYTFGSGTRLTVV.

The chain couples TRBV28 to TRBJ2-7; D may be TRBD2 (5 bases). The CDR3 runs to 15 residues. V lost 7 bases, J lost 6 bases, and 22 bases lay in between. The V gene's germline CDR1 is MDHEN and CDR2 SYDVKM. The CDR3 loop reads CASTVYSGVPGEQYF. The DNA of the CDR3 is TGTGCCAGCACAGTTTATTCCGGGGTACCGGGCGAGCAGTACTTC.

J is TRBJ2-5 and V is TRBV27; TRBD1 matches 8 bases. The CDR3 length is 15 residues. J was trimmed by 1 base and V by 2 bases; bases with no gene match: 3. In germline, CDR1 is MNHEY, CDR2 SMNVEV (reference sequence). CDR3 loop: CASSLGDRPQETQYF. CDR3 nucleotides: TGTGCCAGCAGTTTAGGGGACAGGCCCCAAGAGACCCAGTACTTC.

This CDR3 reads CASSLVLPTDTQYF. The CDR3 DNA follows: TGTGCCAGCAGCTTAGTTCTCCCCACAGATACGCAGTATTTT. The V and J genes are TRBV7-2 and TRBJ2-3; D is uncertain. CDR3 length: 14 residues. Trimming removed 1 base at V and 2 bases at J, with 7 bases between. Germline V gives CDR1 SGHTA, CDR2 FQGNSA.

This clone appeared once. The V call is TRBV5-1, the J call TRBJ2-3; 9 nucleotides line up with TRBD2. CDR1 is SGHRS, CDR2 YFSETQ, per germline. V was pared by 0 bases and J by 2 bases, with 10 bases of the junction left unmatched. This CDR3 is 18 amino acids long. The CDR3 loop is CASSLAGRGGRDTDTQYF. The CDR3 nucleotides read TGCGCCAGCAGCTTGGCCGGGCGGGGGGGCCGCGACACAGATACGCAGTATTTT. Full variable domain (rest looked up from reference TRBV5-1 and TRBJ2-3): KAGVTQTPRYLIKTRGQQVTLSCSPISGHRSVSWYQQTPGQGLQFLFEYFSETQRNKGNFPGRFSGRQFSNSRSEMNVSTLELGDSALYLCASSLAGRGGRDTDTQYFGPGTRLTVL.

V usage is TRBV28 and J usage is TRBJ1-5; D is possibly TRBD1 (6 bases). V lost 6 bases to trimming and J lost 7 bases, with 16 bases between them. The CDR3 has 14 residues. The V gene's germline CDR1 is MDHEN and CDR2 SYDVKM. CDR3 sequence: CASSSGGQEQPQHF. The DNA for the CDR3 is TGTGCCAGCAGCTCCGGGGGGCAAGAGCAGCCCCAGCATTTT. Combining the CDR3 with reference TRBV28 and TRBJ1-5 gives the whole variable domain DVKVTQSSRYLVKRTGEKVFLECVQDMDHENMFWYRQDPGLGLRLIYFSYDVKMKEKGDIPEGYSVSREKKERFSLILESASTNQTSMYLCASSSGGQEQPQHFGDGTRLSIL.

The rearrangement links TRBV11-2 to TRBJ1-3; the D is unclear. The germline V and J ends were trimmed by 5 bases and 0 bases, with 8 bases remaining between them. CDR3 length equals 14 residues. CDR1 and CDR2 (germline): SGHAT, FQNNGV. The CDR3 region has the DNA TGTGCCAGCAGCCCCTCGGTCTCTGGAAACACCATATATTTT. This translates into CASSPSVSGNTIYF.

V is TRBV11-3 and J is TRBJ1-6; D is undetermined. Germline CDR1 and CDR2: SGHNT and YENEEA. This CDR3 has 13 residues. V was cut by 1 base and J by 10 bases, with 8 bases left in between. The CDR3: CASSLGAASPLHF. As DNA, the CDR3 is TGTGCCAGCAGCTTAGGGGCAGCCTCACCCCTCCACTTT.

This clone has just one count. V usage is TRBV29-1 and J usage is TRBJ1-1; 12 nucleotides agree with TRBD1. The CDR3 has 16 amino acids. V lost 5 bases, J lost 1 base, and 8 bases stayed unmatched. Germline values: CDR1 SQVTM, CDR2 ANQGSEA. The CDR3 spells CSVRGQGARWNTEAFF. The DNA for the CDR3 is TGCAGCGTTCGGGGACAGGGGGCAAGATGGAACACTGAAGCTTTCTTT.

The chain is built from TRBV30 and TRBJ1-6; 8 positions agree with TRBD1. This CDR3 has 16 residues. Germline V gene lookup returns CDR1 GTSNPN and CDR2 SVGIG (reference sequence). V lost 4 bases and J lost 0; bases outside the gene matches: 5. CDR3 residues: CAWTQDRASYNSPLHF. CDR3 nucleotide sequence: TGTGCCTGGACCCAGGACAGGGCCTCCTATAATTCACCCCTCCACTTT.

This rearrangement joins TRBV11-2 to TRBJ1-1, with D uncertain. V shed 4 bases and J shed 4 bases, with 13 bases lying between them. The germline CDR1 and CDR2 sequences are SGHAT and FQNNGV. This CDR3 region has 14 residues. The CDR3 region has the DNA TGTGCCAGCAGCTGGGTAGGGAGGGCCACTGAAGCTTTCTTT. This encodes CASSWVGRATEAFF.

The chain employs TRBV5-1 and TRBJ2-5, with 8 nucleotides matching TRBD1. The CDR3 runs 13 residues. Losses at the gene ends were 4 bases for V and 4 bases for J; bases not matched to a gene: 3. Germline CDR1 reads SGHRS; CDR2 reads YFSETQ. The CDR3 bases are TGCGCCAGCAGCCAGACAGGGGCAGAGACCCAGTACTTC. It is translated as CASSQTGAETQYF.

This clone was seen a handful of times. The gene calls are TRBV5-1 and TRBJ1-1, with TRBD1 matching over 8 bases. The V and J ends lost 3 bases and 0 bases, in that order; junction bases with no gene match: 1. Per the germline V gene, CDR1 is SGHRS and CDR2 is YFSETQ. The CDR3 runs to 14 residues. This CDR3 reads CASSSTGVNTEAFF. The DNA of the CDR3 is TGCGCCAGCAGCTCGACAGGGGTGAACACTGAAGCTTTCTTT.

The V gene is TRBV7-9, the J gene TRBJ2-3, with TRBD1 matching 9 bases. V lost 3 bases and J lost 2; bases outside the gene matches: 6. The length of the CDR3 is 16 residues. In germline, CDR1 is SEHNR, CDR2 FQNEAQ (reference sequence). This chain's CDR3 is CASSFMGQGITDTQYF. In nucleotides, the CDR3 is TGTGCCAGCAGCTTCATGGGACAGGGCATCACAGATACGCAGTATTTT.